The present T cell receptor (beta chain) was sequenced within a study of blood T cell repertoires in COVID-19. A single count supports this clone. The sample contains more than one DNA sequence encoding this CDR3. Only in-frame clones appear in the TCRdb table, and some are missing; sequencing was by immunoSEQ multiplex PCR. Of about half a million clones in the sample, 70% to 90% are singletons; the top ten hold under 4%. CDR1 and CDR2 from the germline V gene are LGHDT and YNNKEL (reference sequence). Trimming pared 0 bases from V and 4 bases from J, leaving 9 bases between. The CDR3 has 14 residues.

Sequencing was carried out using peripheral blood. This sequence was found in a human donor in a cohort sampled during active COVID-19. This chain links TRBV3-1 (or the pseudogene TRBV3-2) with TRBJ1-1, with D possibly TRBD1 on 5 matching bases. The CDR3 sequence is CASSQERRGTEAFF. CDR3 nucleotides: TGTGCCAGCAGCCAAGAACGGAGGGGCACTGAAGCTTTCTTT.